The 23 T cell receptor beta chains in this list originate from one sample, sequenced in a study of a mutant IDH1 vaccine in newly diagnosed glioma. Antigens of these TCRs are unknown. Time point of the sample: week 35, safety follow-up. Vaccination comprised doses that each held 300 ug of mutant IDH1 20-mer peptide, plus topical imiquimod. Clones were sequenced by immunoSEQ multiplex PCR, and TCRdb holds only the in-frame ones, with some missing. The top ten clones hold approximately 1.6% of a sample with over 40,000 clones, around 91% of them seen once. This sample comprised PBMCs, obtained from a glioma patient whose treatment included an IDH1 peptide vaccine. Source of these receptors: a man aged 35 to 55 with glioma.

This chain joins TRBV6-6 and TRBJ2-1; D possibly corresponds to TRBD2 (6 bases). This CDR3 has 12 residues. Trimming took 0 bases from V and 10 from J, leaving 7 bases between them. Looked up from germline, CDR1 is MNHNY and CDR2 is SVGAGI (reference sequence). CDR3 nucleotide sequence: TGTGCCAGCAGTTACTCCCTAGCGGAGCAGTTCTTC. Protein: CASSYSLAEQFF.

This clone was detected a few times. The CDR3 reads CASCQDPRTEAFF. The CDR3 coding sequence is TGTGCCAGTTGCCAGGATCCAAGGACTGAAGCTTTCTTT. V usage is TRBV6-6 and J usage is TRBJ1-1; D is undetermined. CDR3 size: 13 residues. Deletions cut 9 bases from V and 5 bases from J, with 16 bases between. The germline V gene encodes CDR1 MNHNY and CDR2 SVGAGI (reference sequence).

The chain links TRBV5-1 to TRBJ1-1; TRBD1 is a possible D gene (5 bases). Per germline, CDR1 SGHRS and CDR2 YFSETQ. This CDR3 has 13 amino acids. With 6 bases removed from V and 11 bases from J, the gap between germline ends came to 20 bases. CDR3 sequence (DNA): TGCGCCAGCAACACAGAAAACAGGCGCGGCGCTTTCTTT. This encodes CASNTENRRGAFF.

The rearrangement uses TRBV19 and TRBJ1-5; 7 bases map to TRBD1. The CDR3 runs to 15 residues. The V gene end was trimmed by 9 bases and the J gene end by 1 base; junction bases not matched to a gene: 9. Germline loops: CDR1 LNHDA, CDR2 SQIVND (reference sequence). This CDR3 reads CASRLDRTSNQPQHF. Written as DNA, the CDR3 is TGTGCCAGCAGACTGGACAGGACGAGCAATCAGCCCCAGCATTTT.

V and J are TRBV27 and TRBJ1-5; a possible D gene is TRBD1 (5 bases). Germline V gene sequence: CDR1 MNHEY, CDR2 SMNVEV (reference sequence). The CDR3 sequence is 14 residues long. The V end was cut by 5 bases, the J end by 4 bases, with 12 bases between. DNA for the CDR3: TGTGCCAGCAGTCCCGGGACCAGGAATCAGCCCCAGCATTTT. Protein sequence: CASSPGTRNQPQHF.

The rearrangement links TRBV7-2 to TRBJ2-1; D is ambiguous. This CDR3 comprises 13 residues. V lost 5 bases to trimming and J lost 4 bases, with 9 bases between them. CDR1 and CDR2 (germline): SGHTA, FQGNSA. The CDR3 loop reads CASSPGSYNEQFF. The CDR3 DNA reads TGTGCCAGCAGCCCCGGATCATACAATGAGCAGTTCTTC.

The chain has TRBV6-1 and TRBJ2-3; tentatively, D is TRBD1 (5 bases). CDR1 is MNHNS and CDR2 is SASEGT in the germline V gene. There are 14 residues in the CDR3. V lost 4 bases and J lost 0, with 8 bases in between. In DNA, the CDR3 is TGTGCCAGCAGTGGACAGCTTAGCACAGATACGCAGTATTTT. This encodes CASSGQLSTDTQYF.

This chain uses TRBV27 with TRBJ1-1; 8 nucleotides line up with TRBD1. Trimming took 0 bases from V and 10 from J; bases not matched to a gene: 10. The CDR3 covers 15 residues. CDR1 is MNHEY, CDR2 SMNVEV, per germline (reference sequence). CDR3: CASSLSGPGGAGAFF. The CDR3, as DNA: TGTGCCAGCAGTTTATCCGGGCCAGGGGGCGCAGGAGCTTTCTTT.

This clone was counted once. The chain carries TRBV18 and TRBJ1-3; no reliable D call. The CDR3 has 15 amino acids. The V end was cut by 2 bases, the J end by 0 bases, with 8 bases between. Germline CDR1 and CDR2: KGHSH and LQKENI. As DNA, the CDR3 is TGTGCCAGCTCACCATCGGGCCTCTCTGGAAACACCATATATTTT. Amino acids: CASSPSGLSGNTIYF. The variable domain in full, completed from reference TRBV18 and TRBJ1-3, reads NAGVMQNPRHLVRRRGQEARLRCSPMKGHSHVYWYRQLPEEGLKFMVYLQKENIIDESGMPKERFSAEFPKEGPSILRIQQVVRGDSAAYFCASSPSGLSGNTIYFGEGSWLTVV.

The genes are TRBV14 and TRBJ2-1, with 9 bases lining up with TRBD2. Germline V gene data show CDR1 as SGHDN and CDR2 as FVKESK. This CDR3 is built from 16 residues. Losses at the gene ends were 0 bases for V and 9 bases for J; bases not matched to a gene: 9. In nucleotides, the CDR3 is TGTGCCAGCAGCCAAGAGGTAATAGCGGGAGTTGGTGAGCAGTTCTTC. It specifies CASSQEVIAGVGEQFF.

This chain uses TRBV5-1 with TRBJ1-5; TRBD1 might be the D (5 bases). The CDR3 spans 13 residues. The ends were cut back, 3 bases at V and 2 bases at J, with 6 bases in the middle. Germline V CDR1 and CDR2: SGHRS, YFSETQ. DNA for the CDR3: TGCGCCAGCAGCTGGGACCGCAATCAGCCCCAGCATTTT. This encodes CASSWDRNQPQHF.

The rearrangement links TRBV28 to TRBJ1-5, with D unresolved. V shed 6 bases and J shed 0 bases, with 15 bases lying between them. CDR1 MDHEN and CDR2 SYDVKM come from the germline V gene. The CDR3 consists of 16 residues. CDR3 DNA: TGTGCCAGCAGCTCTCCATTGGAATATAGCAATCAGCCCCAGCATTTT. Its translation: CASSSPLEYSNQPQHF. Using reference TRBV28 and TRBJ1-5 for the parts outside the CDR3, the full variable domain is DVKVTQSSRYLVKRTGEKVFLECVQDMDHENMFWYRQDPGLGLRLIYFSYDVKMKEKGDIPEGYSVSREKKERFSLILESASTNQTSMYLCASSSPLEYSNQPQHFGDGTRLSIL.

This chain joins TRBV4-3 and TRBJ1-5; D uncertain. Trimming stripped 0 bases from V and 8 bases from J, with 8 bases between. CDR3 length equals 13 residues. Germline CDR1 reads LGHNA; CDR2 reads YSLEER. The CDR3 spells CASSQEGWEPQHF. CDR3 DNA sequence: TGCGCCAGCAGCCAAGAGGGGTGGGAGCCCCAGCATTTT.

V gene TRBV7-2 combines with J gene TRBJ1-2, with TRBD1 as a possible D gene (6 bases). The germline V gene encodes CDR1 SGHTA and CDR2 FQGNSA. This CDR3 comprises 15 residues. V shed 5 bases and J shed 0 bases, with 13 bases lying between them. Here the CDR3 reads CASSPRQDPNYGYTF. The CDR3, as DNA: TGTGCCAGCAGCCCCCGACAGGACCCTAACTATGGCTACACCTTC.

The chain recombines TRBV5-1 with TRBJ2-3; weak D call: TRBD2 (5 bases). The germline V gene encodes CDR1 SGHRS and CDR2 YFSETQ. The V gene lost 8 bases and the J gene lost 1 base, with 14 bases spanning the gap. The CDR3 length is 14 residues. CDR3 sequence reads: CASSDGGGTDTQYF. CDR3 nucleotide sequence: TGCGCCAGTTCCGACGGAGGCGGCACAGATACGCAGTATTTT.

This rearrangement joins TRBV2 to TRBJ2-1; TRBD1 agrees at 11 bases. This CDR3 comprises 12 residues. From germline, CDR1 is SNHLY and CDR2 FYNNEI. V lost 6 bases and J lost 12; bases outside the gene matches: 4. The DNA for the CDR3 is TGTGCCAGCAGGGACAGGGGGCCGGGGCAGTTCTTC. Encoded protein: CASRDRGPGQFF.

This clone appeared a single time. The chain couples TRBV28 to TRBJ1-5; the match to TRBD1 covers 9 bases. With 2 bases clipped from V and 3 bases from J, the junction kept 2 bases outside the gene matches. Germline V gene sequence: CDR1 MDHEN, CDR2 SYDVKM. The CDR3 is 15 amino acids. The CDR3 DNA reads TGTGCCAGCAGTTTAACAGGGGGCCACAATCAGCCCCAGCATTTT. Amino acids: CASSLTGGHNQPQHF.

The chain is built from TRBV29-1 and TRBJ1-6; tentatively, D is TRBD1 (5 bases). The CDR3 contains 12 residues. Germline loops: CDR1 SQVTM, CDR2 ANQGSEA. Trimming took 6 bases from V and 6 from J, leaving 9 bases between them. In DNA form, the CDR3 reads TGCAGCGTAAGGACAACTAATTCACCCCTCCACTTT. Its protein is CSVRTTNSPLHF.

This clone showed up just once. The chain couples TRBV5-6 to TRBJ2-7; 7 nucleotides match TRBD2. Germline CDR1 reads SGHDT; CDR2 reads YYEEEE. V dropped 0 bases and J dropped 6; count of bases not matched to a gene: 9. CDR3 length: 15 amino acids. The CDR3 DNA sequence: TGTGCCAGCAGCTTGGTAGGCGGGAGTCCGGTCGAGCAGTACTTC. Protein sequence: CASSLVGGSPVEQYF. Full variable domain (outside the CDR3, taken from reference TRBV5-6 and TRBJ2-7): DAGVTQSPTHLIKTRGQQVTLRCSPKSGHDTVSWYQQALGQGPQFIFQYYEEEERQRGNFPDRFSGHQFPNYSSELNVNALLLGDSALYLCASSLVGGSPVEQYFGPGTRLTVT.

The chain combines TRBV7-2 with TRBJ1-4; the D is unclear. Germline values: CDR1 SGHTA, CDR2 FQGNSA. V was pared by 5 bases and J by 8 bases, with 12 bases between. The CDR3 is 13 residues long. In DNA form, the CDR3 reads TGTGCCAGCAGCCTTGCCCAAAGGGAAAAACTGTTTTTT. This translates into CASSLAQREKLFF.

V and J are TRBV25-1 and TRBJ1-2, with D unresolved. V lost 2 bases to trimming and J lost 5 bases, with 12 bases between them. Per the germline V gene, CDR1 is MGHDK and CDR2 is SYGVNS. This CDR3 has 14 residues. CDR3 amino acids: CASSEPEVRYGYTF. The CDR3 DNA is TGTGCCAGCAGTGAACCCGAAGTTAGGTATGGCTACACCTTC.

This clone is categorized as medium-sized. The chain is built from TRBV7-9 and TRBJ2-1; 9 nucleotides align to TRBD1. Germline CDR1 and CDR2: SEHNR and FQNEAQ (reference sequence). Trimming took 1 base from V and 3 from J; bases not matched to a gene: 13. The CDR3 has 19 residues. As DNA, the CDR3 is TGTGCCAGCAGCTTAGGGGACAGGGTGGAGGGTTTAGGCTACAATGAGCAGTTCTTC. Encoded protein: CASSLGDRVEGLGYNEQFF.

The chain carries TRBV4-2 and TRBJ1-2; no clear D gene. Trimming removed 1 base from V and 0 bases from J, with 9 bases in between. This CDR3 is 15 amino acids long. Germline-derived CDR1 and CDR2 are LGHNA and YNFKEQ. CDR3 protein: CASSQGFISNYGYTF. Written as DNA, the CDR3 is TGTGCCAGCAGCCAAGGTTTCATTTCTAACTATGGCTACACCTTC.